This T cell receptor (beta chain) originates from a study of vaccination and CD4 T cells after COVID-19. A word on this clonotype: Its antigen is currently unknown.

Indicated treatment: roughly 10-day PBMC culture with coronavirus spike peptide pools or control peptides (ViraFEST assay). The Oncomine TCR Beta short-read assay was what sequenced the DNA obtained from cultured CD4+ T cells. TCRdb recomputed calls from the PCR reads with MiXCR, one row per CDR3 protein. The sample shows 22,000 or so distinct CDR3 sequences, less than 35% of them seen only once. This CDR3 has 18 amino acids. V was pared by 0 bases and J by 4 bases, with 9 bases of the junction left unmatched. Germline-derived CDR1 and CDR2 are ENHRY and SYGVKD. This TCR derives from a human donor with COVID-19. The rearrangement links TRBV10-3 to TRBJ2-1; TRBD2 matches 10 bases. Material for sequencing was cultured CD4+ T cells from blood. The CDR3 nucleotides are TGTGCCATCAGTGAGTCAGGGTCTAGCGGGGGCCTATACAATGAGCAGTTCTTC. It codes for CAISESGSSGGLYNEQFF.